The entry that follows covers one T cell receptor (beta chain) sequence. Its specific antigen is unknown. It has no much larger one-base neighbor in the sample; base qualities were not kept. The data are from a study of blood T cell repertoires in COVID-19 (dated by TCRdb to 2020 to 2022). Regarding the research as a whole: Collaborator samples came from the United States, Italy and Spain and covered acute and convalescent phases of COVID-19. The material from the prospective study consisted of cDNA or gDNA derived from T cells, B-cell-depleted T cells, or PBMCs. The dataset comprised deeply sampled blood TCRbeta repertoires from subjects exposed to, actively infected with, or recovered from COVID-19. A freely available public database, intended as a resource for researchers studying the immune response to SARS-CoV-2, is where the repertoires were released. Samples were obtained from the ongoing ImmuneRACE study (first 160 participants) and from about 1,300 subjects provided by 6 global collaborators. Nearly every sample came with metadata listing a de-identified subject ID, COVID-19 status, age in years and sex. Where available, HLA class I and class II types were obtained from metadata supplied by the sample provider rather than from assay-based typing.

The immunoSEQ Assay, a bias-controlled multiplex PCR, was used to amplify TCRbeta CDR3 regions from genomic DNA. Concerning the study's data processing: The number of nucleated cells in each sample was estimated from the amplification of reference gene primers within the assay. Sequence reads were collapsed and filtered to measure the absolute abundance of every unique TCRbeta CDR3 rearrangement. Productive Simpson clonality was computed per sample as the square root of Simpson's diversity index over productive rearrangements. The table comes from immuneACCESS by way of TCRdb, which keeps in-frame sequences with V and J called. Part of the clones is missing from these tables; in studies checked, under half for an unresolved V gene and the rest for unknown reasons. V and J calls and clone size are copied from that table; D and trimming were computed from the DNA. A total of about 110,000 clones appear in this sample, around 80% of them only once. The biggest ten clones account for roughly 8.2% of the sample.

Study-wide findings and limitations: Clinical and demographic metadata were provided uncurated, with the amount varying by source and participant.

V is pruned by 3 bases and J by 7 bases, leaving 12 bases of the junction without a gene match. Inclusive of the bounding cysteine and phenylalanine, the CDR3 is 15 residues long. The kept DNA is CDR3 alone, 45 bases in frame from the first base. CDR1 and CDR2, looked up from the germline V gene, are MDHEN and SYDVKM. Whole blood was collected in K2EDTA tubes by collaborating institutions according to the institutions' own protocols. For TCRbeta analysis, collaborator samples were shipped as frozen whole blood, as isolated PBMCs, or as DNA extracted from either sample type. Sequenced material: peripheral blood. Recombination joined TRBV28 with TRBJ2-7; 7 bases in between match TRBD2. The TCR originated in a woman aged 80 or over with active or convalescent COVID-19. The CDR3 amino acid sequence is: CASSLASGVQREQYF. The sequenced DNA is TGTGCCAGCAGTTTGGCCAGCGGGGTTCAGAGGGAGCAGTACTTC.